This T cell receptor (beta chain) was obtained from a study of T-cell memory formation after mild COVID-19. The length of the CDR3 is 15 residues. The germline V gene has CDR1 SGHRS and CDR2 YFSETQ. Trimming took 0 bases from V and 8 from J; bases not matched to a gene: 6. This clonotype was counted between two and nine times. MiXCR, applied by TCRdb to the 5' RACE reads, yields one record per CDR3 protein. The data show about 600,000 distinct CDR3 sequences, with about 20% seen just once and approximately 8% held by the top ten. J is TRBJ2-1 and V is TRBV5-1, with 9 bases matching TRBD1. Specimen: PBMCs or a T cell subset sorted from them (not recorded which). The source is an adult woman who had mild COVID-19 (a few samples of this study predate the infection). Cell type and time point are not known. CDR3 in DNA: TGCGCCAGCAGCTTGGCGGGACAGGGACTCGATGAGCAGTTCTTC. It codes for CASSLAGQGLDEQFF.